The 29 T cell receptor beta chains listed next were all sequenced from one sample in a study of CD8 T cell repertoires and HIV-1 epitope variants (dated by TCRdb to 2019 to 2021). The library came from the immunoSEQ multiplex PCR assay. The immuneACCESS repertoire file appears here via TCRdb, limited to in-frame rearrangements. These files lack a portion of the clones; in checked studies, under half of the deficit traces to unresolved V genes, and the cause of the others is not known. The sample data list 4,500 to 6,000 clones, and roughly 64% of these were observed just once. Of the sample, around two fifths is held by the ten largest clones. Antigens for these TCRs are unknown. Input material: cultured CD8+ T cells derived from PBMCs. These receptor sequences come from a male donor with HIV.

A few counts support this clone. J is TRBJ2-4 and V is TRBV28; 10 positions agree with TRBD1. Per the germline V gene, CDR1 is MDHEN and CDR2 is SYDVKM. Germline trimming cut 8 bases from V and 4 bases from J; bases unmatched to any gene: 8. The CDR3 has 15 residues. The CDR3 region is CASASGTGDKNIQYF. The CDR3 DNA reads TGTGCCAGCGCGTCCGGGACAGGGGATAAAAACATTCAGTACTTC.

This clone was detected only a few times. This chain links TRBV6-6 with TRBJ2-7, with D perhaps matching TRBD1 (6 bases). This CDR3 comprises 13 residues. CDR1 and CDR2 from the germline V gene are MNHNY and SVGAGI (reference sequence). Trimming left V 2 bases short and J 3 bases short, with 8 bases between. The CDR3 nucleotides read TGTGCCAGCAGTTACCGGACAGTCTACGAGCAGTACTTC. It translates to CASSYRTVYEQYF.

This clone was counted only a few times. This CDR3 reads CASSTRLNTEAFF. The CDR3 DNA reads as TGTGCCAGCAGCACCAGACTGAACACTGAAGCTTTCTTT. The chain combines TRBV28 with TRBJ1-1; D unresolved. There are 13 residues in the CDR3. The V gene's germline CDR1 is MDHEN and CDR2 SYDVKM. The V end was cut by 6 bases, the J end by 0 bases, with 8 bases between.

This clone was detected only once. The J gene is TRBJ1-2, the V gene TRBV5-1; tentative D call: TRBD1 (6 bases). This CDR3 has 15 residues. From germline, CDR1 is SGHRS and CDR2 YFSETQ. V lost 0 bases to trimming and J lost 7 bases, with 16 bases between them. CDR3 sequence: CASSLETTGRRGYTF. The CDR3 DNA is TGCGCCAGCAGCTTGGAGACGACAGGACGCCGTGGCTACACCTTC.

The rearrangement uses TRBV28 and TRBJ1-1; unclear D gene. Germline CDR1 reads MDHEN; CDR2 reads SYDVKM. V lost 5 bases, J lost 0 bases, and 19 bases lay in between. This CDR3 region has 17 residues. The CDR3 region is CASSANQASEMNTEAFF. CDR3 bases: TGTGCCAGCAGTGCTAACCAAGCTTCAGAGATGAACACTGAAGCTTTCTTT.

J is TRBJ2-1 and V is TRBV19, with 11 bases fitting TRBD2. Germline trimming cut 1 base from V and 12 bases from J; bases unmatched to any gene: 8. The CDR3 has 15 amino acids. CDR1 and CDR2 from the germline V gene are LNHDA and SQIVND (reference sequence). The CDR3 sequence is CASSIVAGGRVGQFF. The CDR3 DNA is TGTGCCAGTAGTATAGTAGCGGGGGGGCGTGTAGGGCAGTTCTTC.

The gene calls are TRBV28 and TRBJ2-7; D possibly corresponds to TRBD1 (5 bases). Germline V gene sequence: CDR1 MDHEN, CDR2 SYDVKM. The CDR3 loop spans 15 amino acids. Trimming stripped 1 base from V and 5 bases from J, with 15 bases between. The CDR3 reads CASSLFGRETDEQYF. CDR3 DNA sequence: TGTGCCAGCAGTTTATTCGGCAGGGAAACAGACGAGCAGTACTTC. The complete variable domain, with remaining parts taken from reference TRBV28 and TRBJ2-7, reads DVKVTQSSRYLVKRTGEKVFLECVQDMDHENMFWYRQDPGLGLRLIYFSYDVKMKEKGDIPEGYSVSREKKERFSLILESASTNQTSMYLCASSLFGRETDEQYFGPGTRLTVT.

This chain uses TRBV7-2 with TRBJ1-3, with 11 bases identical to TRBD1. The CDR3 covers 19 residues. Trimming took 4 bases from V and 8 from J; bases not matched to a gene: 19. CDR1 and CDR2 from the germline V gene are SGHTA and FQGNSA. Here the CDR3 DNA reads TGTGCCAGCAGCTCCAGGACGAAACCGAGGACAGGGGGCGTTTACACCATATATTTT. Translated: CASSSRTKPRTGGVYTIYF. The whole variable domain, filled in from reference TRBV7-2 and TRBJ1-3, reads GAGVSQSPSNKVTEKGKDVELRCDPISGHTALYWYRQSLGQGLEFLIYFQGNSAPDKSGLPSDRFSAERTGGSVSTLTIQRTQQEDSAVYLCASSSRTKPRTGGVYTIYFGEGSWLTVV.

The V call is TRBV9, the J call TRBJ2-3; no clear D. V shed 2 bases and J shed 3 bases, with 13 bases lying between them. The germline gives CDR1 SGDLS, CDR2 YYNGEE. The CDR3 contains 15 residues. CDR3 DNA: TGTGCCAGCAGCGTGTCCCTGACCCGGACAGATACGCAGTATTTT. It yields the protein CASSVSLTRTDTQYF.

The chain carries TRBV6-5 and TRBJ2-1, with 11 bases aligning to TRBD1. Germline-derived CDR1 and CDR2 are MNHEY and SVGAGI. V lost 2 bases to trimming and J lost 7 bases; unmatched junction nucleotides: 4. This CDR3 contains 15 residues. The CDR3 sequence: CASSYADRGRNEQFF. Written as DNA, the CDR3 is TGTGCCAGCAGTTACGCGGACAGGGGGCGAAATGAGCAGTTCTTC.

CDR3 sequence reads: CASSFDGTGAVYEQYF. DNA for the CDR3: TGTGCCAGCAGCTTCGATGGGACAGGAGCCGTCTACGAGCAGTACTTC. The chain joins TRBV5-6 to TRBJ2-7, with 8 bases identical to TRBD1. Looked up from germline, CDR1 is SGHDT and CDR2 is YYEEEE. This CDR3 region has 16 residues. V shed 2 bases and J 3 bases; nucleotides not matched to a gene: 10.

The CDR3 loop reads CASSQGATEAFF. The DNA for the CDR3 is TGTGCCAGCTCTCAGGGGGCCACTGAAGCTTTCTTT. The rearrangement joins TRBV6-5 to TRBJ1-1, with 8 bases that match TRBD1. Germline CDR1 is MNHEY and CDR2 is SVGAGI. The CDR3 has 12 amino acids. The trim removed 8 bases at V and 4 bases at J, leaving 3 bases unmatched.

The sample holds a few counts of this clone. The chain recombines TRBV19 with TRBJ2-1; a possible D gene is TRBD1 (5 bases). The ends were cut back, 2 bases at V and 5 bases at J, with 7 bases in the middle. CDR3 length equals 13 residues. Germline CDR1 LNHDA, CDR2 SQIVND (reference sequence). CDR3 sequence (DNA): TGTGCCAGTAGTATAAGCAGGGACAATGAGCAGTTCTTC. It codes for CASSISRDNEQFF.

The J gene is TRBJ2-1, the V gene TRBV5-6, with D perhaps assigned TRBD1 or TRBD2 (6 bases each). V lost 0 bases to trimming and J lost 9 bases, with 19 bases between them. Germline V gene sequence: CDR1 SGHDT, CDR2 YYEEEE. The CDR3 has 16 residues. The CDR3 sequence is CASSLGLRGALGEQFF. The CDR3 region has the DNA TGTGCCAGCAGCTTGGGGTTGAGGGGGGCCTTGGGTGAGCAGTTCTTC.

V usage is TRBV28 and J usage is TRBJ1-5; TRBD1 aligns across 9 bases. Germline CDR1 reads MDHEN; CDR2 reads SYDVKM. V gave up 6 bases and J gave up 7 bases; unmatched junction bases: 7. CDR3 length equals 14 residues. The CDR3 coding sequence is TGTGCCAGCAGCTCGACAGGGGGGGAACAGCCCCAGCATTTT. Its protein is CASSSTGGEQPQHF.

The V call is TRBV10-1, the J call TRBJ2-3; possible D gene TRBD1, 5 bases. The CDR3 is made up of 15 amino acids. V was trimmed by 4 bases and J by 0 bases, leaving 11 bases between them. CDR1 and CDR2 (germline): WNHNN, SYGVQD (reference sequence). CDR3 amino acids: CASSAKTASTDTQYF. The CDR3 nucleotides read TGCGCCAGCAGTGCGAAGACAGCTAGCACAGATACGCAGTATTTT.

V is TRBV27 and J is TRBJ1-1; D ambiguous. There are 13 residues in the CDR3. V dropped 4 bases and J dropped 1 base, with 7 bases sitting between them. Per the germline V gene, CDR1 is MNHEY and CDR2 is SMNVEV (reference sequence). CDR3 sequence reads: CASSYRENTEAFF. The CDR3 DNA follows: TGTGCCAGCAGTTACAGAGAGAACACTGAAGCTTTCTTT.

This clone showed up just a few times. The gene calls are TRBV5-4 and TRBJ2-1; 7 bases fit TRBD1. Trimming cost V 4 bases and J 10 bases; bases outside gene matches: 8. CDR1 SGHNT and CDR2 YYREEE come from the germline V gene (reference sequence). The CDR3 is 13 amino acids. The CDR3: CASSLTGVGEQFF. The CDR3 region has the DNA TGTGCCAGCAGCCTTACAGGGGTGGGAGAGCAGTTCTTC.

The chain combines TRBV5-4 with TRBJ1-1, with 9 bases lining up with TRBD1. The CDR3 runs to 13 residues. After removal of 5 bases from V and 1 base from J, the junction contained 0 bases not matched to a gene. Looked up from germline, CDR1 is SGHNT and CDR2 is YYREEE (reference sequence). The CDR3 region is CASRGQGNTEAFF. CDR3 DNA: TGTGCCAGCAGGGGACAGGGGAACACTGAAGCTTTCTTT.

The chain uses TRBV4-3 and TRBJ1-3, with 11 bases identical to TRBD1. The junction had 10 bases not matched to a gene; V was cut back by 1 base and J by 8 bases. Germline loops: CDR1 LGHNA, CDR2 YSLEER. The CDR3 length is 17 residues. CDR3 residues: CASSQGPLGQGVDTIYF. The CDR3 bases are TGCGCCAGCAGCCAAGGACCCCTGGGACAGGGGGTGGACACCATATATTTT.

Written as DNA, the CDR3 is TGTGCCAGCAGCCCGGGGACGCGAGAGACCCAGTACTTC. It encodes CASSPGTRETQYF. The V call is TRBV7-8, the J call TRBJ2-5; D assignment may be TRBD1 or TRBD2 (5 bases each). Germline V lookup: CDR1 SGHVS, CDR2 FQNEAQ. V lost 5 bases and J lost 4, with 11 bases in between. The CDR3 length is 13 residues.

The CDR3 sequence: CASSVEGGRRGEQFF. The CDR3 DNA is TGTGCCAGCAGCGTAGAGGGCGGGAGGAGGGGTGAGCAGTTCTTC. The chain combines TRBV9 with TRBJ2-1; 8 bases map to TRBD2. CDR3 length: 15 amino acids. Germline assignment: CDR1 SGDLS and CDR2 YYNGEE. Germline trimming cut 0 bases from V and 9 bases from J; bases unmatched to any gene: 8.

This chain links TRBV6-5 with TRBJ1-2; 7 nucleotides agree with TRBD1. The CDR3 length is 14 residues. CDR1 is MNHEY and CDR2 is SVGAGI in the germline V gene. Trimming removed 2 bases from V and 4 bases from J; junction bases left unmatched: 4. Here the CDR3 DNA reads TGTGCCAGCAGTTACCCCGACAGGGTCTATGGCTACACCTTC. It is translated as CASSYPDRVYGYTF.

This chain joins TRBV10-1 and TRBJ2-1, with 12 bases aligning to TRBD2. V gave up 0 bases and J gave up 4 bases; unmatched junction bases: 10. Per germline, CDR1 WNHNN and CDR2 SYGVQD (reference sequence). This CDR3 region has 19 residues. CDR3 in amino acids: CASSESIRLAGVEYNEQFF. For the CDR3, the DNA is TGCGCCAGCAGTGAGTCTATCCGACTAGCGGGAGTGGAATACAATGAGCAGTTCTTC.

V is TRBV6-1 and J is TRBJ2-3, with 7 bases fitting TRBD1. The germline V gene has CDR1 MNHNS and CDR2 SASEGT. This CDR3 region has 20 residues. Losses at the gene ends were 4 bases for V and 2 bases for J; bases not matched to a gene: 21. The CDR3 DNA is TGTGCCAGCAGTGCCTTCGACAGGGCCGACCAGGGGCCTTTCACAGATACGCAGTATTTT. Amino acid sequence: CASSAFDRADQGPFTDTQYF.

The J gene is TRBJ2-1, the V gene TRBV6-5, with 7 bases aligning to TRBD1. The CDR3 totals 16 residues. Germline V lookup: CDR1 MNHEY, CDR2 SVGAGI. The J segment lost 0 bases and the V segment lost 4 bases, leaving 6 bases of the junction unmatched. The CDR3 here is CASSSGQPSSYNEQFF. Written as DNA, the CDR3 is TGTGCCAGCAGTTCGGGACAGCCAAGCTCCTACAATGAGCAGTTCTTC.

The V call is TRBV5-5, the J call TRBJ1-4; D uncertain. The CDR3 covers 15 residues. The ends were cut back, 2 bases at V and 0 bases at J, with 8 bases in the middle. Germline V gives CDR1 SGHKS, CDR2 YYEKEE (reference sequence). This CDR3 is CASSFGLATNEKLFF. As DNA, the CDR3 is TGTGCCAGCAGCTTCGGTTTGGCAACTAATGAAAAACTGTTTTTT.

There are a few counts of this clone. The rearrangement uses TRBV9 and TRBJ2-1, with 14 bases matching TRBD2. The J segment lost 7 bases and the V segment lost 4 bases, leaving 4 bases of the junction unmatched. The CDR3 covers 15 residues. CDR1 is SGDLS, CDR2 YYNGEE, per germline. The CDR3 loop is CASSLGLAGENEQFF. CDR3 sequence (DNA): TGTGCCAGCAGCCTGGGACTAGCGGGAGAAAATGAGCAGTTCTTC.

The V gene is TRBV4-3, the J gene TRBJ1-1, with TRBD1 as a possible D gene (6 bases). The V gene lost 1 base and the J gene lost 1 base, with 10 bases spanning the gap. This CDR3 contains 15 residues. Germline-derived CDR1 and CDR2 are LGHNA and YSLEER. CDR3 protein: CASSQGGTRNTEAFF. CDR3 in DNA: TGCGCCAGCAGCCAAGGGGGGACACGGAACACTGAAGCTTTCTTT.